This entry concerns a single T cell receptor (beta chain). Its antigen is not known. Germline V gene sequence: CDR1 ENHRY, CDR2 SYGVKD. V was trimmed by 6 bases and J by 0 bases, leaving 20 bases between them. The CDR3 has 17 residues. The data derive from a study of shared clonotypes between healthy human individuals. Measured with immunoSEQ multiplex PCR; TCRdb has only the in-frame clones, and not every one. The sample has roughly 1 million clones, around 74% seen once. Study outcomes and limitations: Rarefaction showed that sequencing of sorted subsets was incomplete (despite large depth).

This receptor was identified in a man aged 18 to 30 in good health. Sequencing was carried out using memory CD4+ T cells sorted from blood. Sample subset: CD45RA-negative fraction. V is TRBV10-3 and J is TRBJ2-5; maybe TRBD2 (6 bases). The CDR3 sequence: CAIRKSTGTGNQETQYF. The DNA of the CDR3 is TGTGCCATCAGGAAGTCAACCGGGACTGGGAACCAAGAGACCCAGTACTTC.